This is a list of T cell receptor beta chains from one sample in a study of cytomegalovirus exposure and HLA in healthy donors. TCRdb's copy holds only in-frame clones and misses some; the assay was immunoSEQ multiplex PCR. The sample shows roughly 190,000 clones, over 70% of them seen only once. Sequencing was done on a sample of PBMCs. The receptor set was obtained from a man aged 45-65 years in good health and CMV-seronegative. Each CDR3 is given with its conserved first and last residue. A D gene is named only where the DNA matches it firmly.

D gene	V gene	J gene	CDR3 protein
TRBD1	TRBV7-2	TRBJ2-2	CASSSPGTGVTGELFF
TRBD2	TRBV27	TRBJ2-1	CASSLSGGAYNEQFF
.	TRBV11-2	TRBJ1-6	CASSLEQGWVSPLHF
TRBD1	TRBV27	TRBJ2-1	CASSLRTGGSNEQFF
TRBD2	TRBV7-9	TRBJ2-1	CASSPPGLAGGGYNEQFF
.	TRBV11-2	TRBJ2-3	CASSLNGRGGTDTQYF
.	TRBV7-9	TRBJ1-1	CASSEFRGEGEAFF
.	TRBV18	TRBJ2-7	CASSPMTGSPPDEQYF
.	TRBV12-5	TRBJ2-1	CASGLSVGSPYNEQFF
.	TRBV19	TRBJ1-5	CAGGWNQPQHF
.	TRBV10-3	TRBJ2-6	CAISRGTGGANVLTF
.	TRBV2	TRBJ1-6	CASTKGDASSPLHF
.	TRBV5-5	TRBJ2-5	CASNQETQYF
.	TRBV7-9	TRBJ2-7	CASSYNYEQYF
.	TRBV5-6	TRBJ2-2	CASSLHRANTGELFF
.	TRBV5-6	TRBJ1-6	CASSLRTVHSSYNSPLHF
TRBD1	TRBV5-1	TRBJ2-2	CASSEQGGRIGELFF
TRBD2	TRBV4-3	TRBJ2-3	CAGSQETSGGHGGTQYF
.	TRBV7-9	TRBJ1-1	CSSSQLPIPAFF
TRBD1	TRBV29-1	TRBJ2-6	CSVSGQGAPGANVLTF
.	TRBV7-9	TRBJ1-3	CASSLGGWSSSGNTIYF
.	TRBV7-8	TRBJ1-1	CASSLSGGSLLASEAFF
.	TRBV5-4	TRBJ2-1	CASSLVAGGEQFF
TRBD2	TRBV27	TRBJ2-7	CASRWRGYSYEQYF
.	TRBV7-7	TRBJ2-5	CASSLAVGGQETQYF
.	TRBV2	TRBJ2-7	CASSGYSYEQYF
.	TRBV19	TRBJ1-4	CASSPAGRNEKLFF
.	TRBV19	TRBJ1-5	CASADTATSNQPQHF
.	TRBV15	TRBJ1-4	CATSRGGGNEKLFF
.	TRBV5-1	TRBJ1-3	CASSLVGEAGNTIYF
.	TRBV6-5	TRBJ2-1	CASSQGTYNEQFF
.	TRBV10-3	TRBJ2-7	CAISQSAYEQYF
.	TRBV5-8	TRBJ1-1	CASSPRRVEAFF
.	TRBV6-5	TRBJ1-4	CASRDTWSGEKLFF
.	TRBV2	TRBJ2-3	CASSEWGVEDTQYF
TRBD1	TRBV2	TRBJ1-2	CASTGTEKNYGYTF
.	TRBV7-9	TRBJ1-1	CSSSLEQGSTEAFF
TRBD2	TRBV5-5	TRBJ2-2	CASSPVPSGGNTGELFF
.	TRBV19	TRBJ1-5	CASSIRQEGQPQHF
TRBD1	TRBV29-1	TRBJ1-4	CSVDRDREGTTNEKLFF